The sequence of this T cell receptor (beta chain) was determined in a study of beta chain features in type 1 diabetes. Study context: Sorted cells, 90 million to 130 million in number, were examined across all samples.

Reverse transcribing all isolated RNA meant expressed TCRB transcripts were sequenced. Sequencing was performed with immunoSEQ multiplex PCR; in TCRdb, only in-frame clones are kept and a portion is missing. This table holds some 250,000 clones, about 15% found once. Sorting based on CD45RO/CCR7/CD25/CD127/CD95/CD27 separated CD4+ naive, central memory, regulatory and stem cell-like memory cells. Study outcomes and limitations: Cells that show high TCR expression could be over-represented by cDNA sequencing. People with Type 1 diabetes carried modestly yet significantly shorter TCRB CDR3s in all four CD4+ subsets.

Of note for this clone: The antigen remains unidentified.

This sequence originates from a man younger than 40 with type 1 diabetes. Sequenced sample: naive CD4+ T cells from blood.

CDR3: CATTPEVEQYF. The DNA for the CDR3 is TGCGCCACGACTCCCGAGGTCGAGCAGTACTTC. The rearrangement joins TRBV10-2 to TRBJ2-7, with D hard to call. Trimming took 10 bases from V and 6 from J, leaving 13 bases between them. There are 11 residues in the CDR3. In germline, CDR1 is WSHSY, CDR2 SAAADI.